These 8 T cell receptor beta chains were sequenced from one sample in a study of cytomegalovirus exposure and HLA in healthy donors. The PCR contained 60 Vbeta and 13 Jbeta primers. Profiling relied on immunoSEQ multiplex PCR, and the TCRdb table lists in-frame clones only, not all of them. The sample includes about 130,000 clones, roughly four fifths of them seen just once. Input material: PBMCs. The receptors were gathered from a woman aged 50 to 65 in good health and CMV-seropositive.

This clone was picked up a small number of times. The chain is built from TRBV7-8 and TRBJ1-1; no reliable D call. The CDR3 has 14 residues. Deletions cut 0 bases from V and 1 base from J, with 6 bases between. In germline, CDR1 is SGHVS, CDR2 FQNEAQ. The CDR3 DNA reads TGTGCCAGCAGCTTAGCTTACAGGAACACTGAAGCTTTCTTT. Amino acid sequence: CASSLAYRNTEAFF.

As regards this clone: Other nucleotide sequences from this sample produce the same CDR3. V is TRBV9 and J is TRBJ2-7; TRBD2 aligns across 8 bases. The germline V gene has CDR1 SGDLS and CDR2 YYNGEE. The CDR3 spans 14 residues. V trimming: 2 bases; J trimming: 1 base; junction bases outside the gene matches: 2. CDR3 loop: CASSVSGGSYEQYF. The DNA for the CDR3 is TGTGCCAGCAGCGTGAGCGGGGGATCCTACGAGCAGTACTTC.

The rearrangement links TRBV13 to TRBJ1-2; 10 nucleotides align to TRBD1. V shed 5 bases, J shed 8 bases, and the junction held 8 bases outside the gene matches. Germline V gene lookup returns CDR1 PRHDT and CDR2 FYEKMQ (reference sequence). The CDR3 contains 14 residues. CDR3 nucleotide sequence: TGTGCCAGCAGCCAATTGGACAGGGGGAACGGCTACACCTTC. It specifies CASSQLDRGNGYTF. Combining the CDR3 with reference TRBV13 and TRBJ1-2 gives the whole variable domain AAGVIQSPRHLIKEKRETATLKCYPIPRHDTVYWYQQGPGQDPQFLISFYEKMQSDKGSIPDRFSAQQFSDYHSELNMSSLELGDSALYFCASSQLDRGNGYTFGSGTRLTVV.

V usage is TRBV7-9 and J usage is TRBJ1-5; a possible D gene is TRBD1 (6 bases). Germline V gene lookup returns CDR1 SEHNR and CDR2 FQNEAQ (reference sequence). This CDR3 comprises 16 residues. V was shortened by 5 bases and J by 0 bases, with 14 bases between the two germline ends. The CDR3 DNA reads TGTGCCAGCAGCACGACAGGAGACTATAGCAATCAGCCCCAGCATTTT. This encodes CASSTTGDYSNQPQHF.

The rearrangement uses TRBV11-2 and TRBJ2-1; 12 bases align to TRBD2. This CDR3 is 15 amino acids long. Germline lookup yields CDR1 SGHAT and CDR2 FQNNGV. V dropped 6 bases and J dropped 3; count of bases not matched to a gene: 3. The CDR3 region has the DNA TGTGCCAGCAGAGGACTAGCGGGGAACTACAATGAGCAGTTCTTC. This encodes CASRGLAGNYNEQFF.

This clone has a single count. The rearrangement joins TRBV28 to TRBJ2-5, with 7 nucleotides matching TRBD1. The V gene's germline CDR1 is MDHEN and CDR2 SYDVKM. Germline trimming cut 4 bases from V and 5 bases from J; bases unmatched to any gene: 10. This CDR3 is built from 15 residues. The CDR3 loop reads CASSSDRSKGETQYF. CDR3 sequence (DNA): TGTGCCAGCAGTTCGGACAGGAGTAAGGGGGAGACCCAGTACTTC.

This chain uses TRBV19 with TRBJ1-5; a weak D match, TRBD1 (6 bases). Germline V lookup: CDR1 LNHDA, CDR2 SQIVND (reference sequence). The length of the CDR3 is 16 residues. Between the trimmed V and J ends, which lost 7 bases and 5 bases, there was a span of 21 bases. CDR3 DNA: TGTGCCAGTAAAAAGGGGGACCCACGCTCCGATCAGCCCCAGCATTTT. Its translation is CASKKGDPRSDQPQHF.

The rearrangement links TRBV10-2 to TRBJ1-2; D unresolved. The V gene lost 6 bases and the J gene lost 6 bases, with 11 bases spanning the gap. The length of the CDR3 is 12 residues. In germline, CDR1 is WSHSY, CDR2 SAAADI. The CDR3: CASRSSRDGYTF. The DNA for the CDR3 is TGCGCCAGCAGGTCCTCACGGGATGGCTACACCTTC.